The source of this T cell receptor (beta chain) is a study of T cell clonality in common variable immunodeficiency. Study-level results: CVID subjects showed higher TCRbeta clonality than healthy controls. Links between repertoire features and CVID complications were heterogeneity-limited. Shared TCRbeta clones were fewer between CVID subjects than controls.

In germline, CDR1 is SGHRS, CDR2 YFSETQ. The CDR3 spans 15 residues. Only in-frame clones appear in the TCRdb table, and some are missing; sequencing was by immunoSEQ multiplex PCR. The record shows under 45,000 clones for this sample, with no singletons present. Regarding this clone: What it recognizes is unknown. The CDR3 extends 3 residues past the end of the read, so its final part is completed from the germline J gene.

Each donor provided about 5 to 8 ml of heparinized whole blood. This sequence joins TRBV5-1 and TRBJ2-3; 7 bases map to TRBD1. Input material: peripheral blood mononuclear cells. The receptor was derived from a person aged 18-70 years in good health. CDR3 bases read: TGCGCCAGCAGGCCTACCGGGACAGCCCAAGAGACG. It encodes CASRPTGTAQET. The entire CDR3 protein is CASRPTGTAQETQYF.